This TCR beta chain was profiled in a study of CD8 T cells in ankylosing spondylitis. Trimming removed 1 base from V and 3 bases from J, with 12 bases in between. Germline V gene data show CDR1 as SEHNR and CDR2 as FQNEAQ (reference sequence). The CDR3 spans 15 residues. This clonotype was counted only a few times. The antigen is undetermined. TCRdb redid the calling of the 5' RACE reads with MiXCR, one entry per CDR3 protein. The sample has 130,000 or so distinct CDR3 sequences, 17% seen once. Study outcomes and limitations: There was a TCR beta motif, made of fewer than 10 highly homologous variants, that appeared characteristic of ankylosing spondylitis blood.

The source is a male donor with ankylosing spondylitis. The chain is built from TRBV7-9 and TRBJ1-1; unclear D gene. Input material: blood, either unsorted or a sorted T cell fraction (not recorded which). Here the CDR3 reads CASSLVATDHTEAFF. The CDR3 DNA reads as TGTGCCAGCAGCTTAGTCGCGACTGATCACACTGAAGCTTTCTTT.